The clone carrying this T cell receptor (beta chain) appeared a single time. This sample stems from a study of blood T cell repertoires in COVID-19. Study at large: The United States, Italy and Spain provided the acute and convalescent COVID-19 samples. Sample material is recorded as cDNA or gDNA derived from T cells, B-cell-depleted T cells, or PBMCs.

The CDR3 has 14 amino acids. Per germline, CDR1 SGHTA and CDR2 FQGNSA. V lost 5 bases to trimming and J lost 0 bases, with 8 bases between them. Per the authors' pipeline: Researchers report that nucleated cell counts were estimated from reference gene primer amplification. TCRdb keeps only in-frame clones here, not all; method: immunoSEQ multiplex PCR. V and J calls and clone size are as listed in that table; D and trimming were resolved from the DNA. Altogether around 64,000 clones are present, 87% being singletons, with the ten largest covering roughly a fifth. The gene calls are TRBV7-2 and TRBJ2-4; D is unresolved. The sequence was collected from a woman of 80 years or more with acute or convalescent COVID-19. The material sequenced was peripheral blood. DNA for the CDR3: TGTGCCAGCAGCCCCCTAGTAGCCAAAAACATTCAGTACTTC. It yields the protein CASSPLVAKNIQYF. The full variable domain, completed using reference TRBV7-2 and TRBJ2-4, is GAGVSQSPSNKVTEKGKDVELRCDPISGHTALYWYRQSLGQGLEFLIYFQGNSAPDKSGLPSDRFSAERTGGSVSTLTIQRTQQEDSAVYLCASSPLVAKNIQYFGAGTRLSVL.